Detailed here is one T cell receptor (beta chain). Its antigen is undetermined. This sample was included in a study of T cell responses to AZD1222 COVID-19 vaccine. Study findings and constraints: After the peak T cell response, and only then, were repertoires sampled. Two doses of AZD1222 preceded a rise in Spike-specific TCR breadth and depth. In a largely white British group with more females than males, clonal diversity was possibly underestimated.

The CDR3 spans 15 residues. CDR1 is SGHDN, CDR2 FVKESK, per germline. Trimming left V 0 bases short and J 0 bases short, with 8 bases between. The method was immunoSEQ multiplex PCR; TCRdb's version includes in-frame clones alone and lacks a portion of them. This sample has about 160,000 clones, with under 95% found just once. This receptor was taken from an adult who received the AZD1222 COVID-19 vaccine. This specimen was peripheral blood, taken 28 days after the second AZD1222 dose. V is TRBV14 and J is TRBJ1-1, with a possible D match to TRBD1 (6 bases). CDR3 bases: TGTGCCAGCAGCCAAGAGAGACAGGTGAACACTGAAGCTTTCTTT. Its protein product is CASSQERQVNTEAFF.